This TCR beta chain was identified during a study of cytomegalovirus exposure and HLA in healthy donors. Looking at the study overall: The approximately 120 validation repertoires used the same platform as the 666 first-cohort repertoires, a later analysis reported. Study-wide results and limits: Many donors shared some public TCRs, even though most TCR sequences were rare. There were a few CMV-associated chains whose specificity for CMV antigens was confirmed in vitro. As was reported, the classifier diagnosed cytomegalovirus status with high specificity and sensitivity.

Sequencing was performed with immunoSEQ multiplex PCR; in TCRdb, only in-frame clones are kept and a portion is missing. The repertoire holds about 220,000 clones, with over 80% as singletons. V gave up 4 bases and J gave up 2 bases, with 8 bases separating them. CDR1 SGHAT and CDR2 FQDESV come from the germline V gene (reference sequence). The CDR3 is 13 residues long. Details on this clone: What it binds is not known.

The V call is TRBV11-1, the J call TRBJ2-5; D might be TRBD2 (5 bases). This clonotype was obtained from a woman in her thirties in good health and CMV-seropositive. The sequenced material came from PBMCs. Here the CDR3 reads CASSSGVQETQYF. The CDR3 DNA reads TGTGCCAGCAGCTCCGGGGTTCAAGAGACCCAGTACTTC.